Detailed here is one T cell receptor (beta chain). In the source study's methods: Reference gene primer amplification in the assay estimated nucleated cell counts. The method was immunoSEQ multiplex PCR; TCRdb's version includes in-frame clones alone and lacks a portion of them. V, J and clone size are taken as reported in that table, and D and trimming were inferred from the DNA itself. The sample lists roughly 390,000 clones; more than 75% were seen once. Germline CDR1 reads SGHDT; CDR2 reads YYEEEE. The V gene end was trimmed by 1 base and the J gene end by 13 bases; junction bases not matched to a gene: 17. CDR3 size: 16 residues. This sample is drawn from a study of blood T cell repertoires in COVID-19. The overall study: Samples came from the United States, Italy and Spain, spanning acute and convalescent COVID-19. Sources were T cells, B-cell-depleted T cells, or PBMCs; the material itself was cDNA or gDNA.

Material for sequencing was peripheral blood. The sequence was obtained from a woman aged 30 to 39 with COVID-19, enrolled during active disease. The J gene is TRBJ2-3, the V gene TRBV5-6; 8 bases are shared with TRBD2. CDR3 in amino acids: CASSLLVATSAPPEYF. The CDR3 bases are TGTGCCAGCAGCTTGCTGGTTGCGACTAGCGCCCCGCCGGAGTATTTT.